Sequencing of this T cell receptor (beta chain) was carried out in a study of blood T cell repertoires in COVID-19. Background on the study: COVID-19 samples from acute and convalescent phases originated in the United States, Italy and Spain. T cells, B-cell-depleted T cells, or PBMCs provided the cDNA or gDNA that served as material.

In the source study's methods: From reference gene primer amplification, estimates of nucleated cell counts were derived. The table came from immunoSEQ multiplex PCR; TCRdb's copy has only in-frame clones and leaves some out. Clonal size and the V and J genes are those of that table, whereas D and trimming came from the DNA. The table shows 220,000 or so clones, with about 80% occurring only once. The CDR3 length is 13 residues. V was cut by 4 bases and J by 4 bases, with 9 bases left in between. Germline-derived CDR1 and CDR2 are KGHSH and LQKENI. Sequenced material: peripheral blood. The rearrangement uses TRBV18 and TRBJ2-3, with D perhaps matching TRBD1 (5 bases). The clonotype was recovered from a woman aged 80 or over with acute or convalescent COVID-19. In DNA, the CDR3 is TGTGCCAGCTCACAGGGGCGGCCAGATACGCAGTATTTT. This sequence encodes CASSQGRPDTQYF.